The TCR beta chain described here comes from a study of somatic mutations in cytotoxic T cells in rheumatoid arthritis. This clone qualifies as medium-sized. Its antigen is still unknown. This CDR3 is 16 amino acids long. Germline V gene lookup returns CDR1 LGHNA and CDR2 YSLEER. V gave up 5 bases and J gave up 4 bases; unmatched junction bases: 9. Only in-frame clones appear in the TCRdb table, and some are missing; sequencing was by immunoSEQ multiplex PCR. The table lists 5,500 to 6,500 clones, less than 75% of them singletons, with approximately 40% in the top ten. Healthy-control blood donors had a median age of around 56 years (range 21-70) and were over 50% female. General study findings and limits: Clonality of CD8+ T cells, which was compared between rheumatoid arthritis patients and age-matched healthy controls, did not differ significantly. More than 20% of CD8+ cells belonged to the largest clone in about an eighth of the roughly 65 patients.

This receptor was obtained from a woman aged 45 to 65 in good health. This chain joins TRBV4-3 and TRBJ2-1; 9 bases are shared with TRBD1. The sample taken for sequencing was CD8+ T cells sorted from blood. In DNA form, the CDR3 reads TGCGCCAGCAGCGAAGGGACAGGGAACTGGTACAATGAGCAGTTCTTC. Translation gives CASSEGTGNWYNEQFF.